Described below is a single T cell receptor (beta chain) sequence and its context. No antigen is known for it. Thawed PBMCs were FACS-sorted into unstimulated CD4+CD25+CD127- regulatory T cells, CD4+CD25- non-regulatory cells, CD4 and CD8 cells. The sample belongs to a study of Tregs in tolerant kidney transplant recipients. Study conclusions and caveats: Changing PCR primers prevented nucleotide comparison between some patients' samples.

Measured with immunoSEQ multiplex PCR; TCRdb has only the in-frame clones, and not every one. The sample records about 83,000 clones, more than 95% being singletons. The sequence came from a human donor who received a combined kidney and bone marrow transplant. Sample: CD4+ T cells from blood, taken before the transplant.

CDR3 DNA: TGTGCCAGCAGCTTAGTAACAGTGAGCTCTGGAAACACCATATATTTT. It specifies CASSLVTVSSGNTIYF. The chain links TRBV11-2 to TRBJ1-3; no definite D call. Trimming took off 1 base at V and 0 bases at J, with 10 bases between the two ends. The germline CDR1 and CDR2 sequences are SGHAT and FQNNGV. The length of the CDR3 is 16 residues. Full variable domain (rest looked up from reference TRBV11-2 and TRBJ1-3): EAGVAQSPRYKIIEKRQSVAFWCNPISGHATLYWYQQILGQGPKLLIQFQNNGVVDDSQLPKDRFSAERLKGVDSTLKIQPAKLEDSAVYLCASSLVTVSSGNTIYFGEGSWLTVV.